This section outlines one TCR beta chain sequence together with its context. Its antigen is currently unknown. Generated by immunoSEQ multiplex PCR, the TCRdb table keeps only in-frame clones and is missing some. The sample contains some 10,000 clones, about 90% of which appear only once. This sample was taken from a study of chemoradiotherapy in HPV16-positive cancers. Study results and limitations: Functional assays defining HPV-specific T cells used only a couple of HPV16-positive patients. Non-HPV-specific T cells did not expand in tumors during treatment, whereas candidate HPV-specific clones and E7-related motifs did.

The input for sequencing was blood, taken from a patient who underwent chemoradiotherapy. The source is a human donor with HPV-associated anogenital cancer.

The CDR3: CASTLRGGEETQYF. In nucleotides, the CDR3 is TGTGCCAGTACTTTAAGGGGGGGCGAGGAGACGCAGTATTTT. The V call is TRBV19, the J call TRBJ2-3, with D possibly TRBD2 on 7 matching bases. The CDR3 contains 14 residues. Trimming left V 7 bases short and J 9 bases short, with 20 bases between. Germline V gene lookup returns CDR1 LNHDA and CDR2 SQIVND (reference sequence).